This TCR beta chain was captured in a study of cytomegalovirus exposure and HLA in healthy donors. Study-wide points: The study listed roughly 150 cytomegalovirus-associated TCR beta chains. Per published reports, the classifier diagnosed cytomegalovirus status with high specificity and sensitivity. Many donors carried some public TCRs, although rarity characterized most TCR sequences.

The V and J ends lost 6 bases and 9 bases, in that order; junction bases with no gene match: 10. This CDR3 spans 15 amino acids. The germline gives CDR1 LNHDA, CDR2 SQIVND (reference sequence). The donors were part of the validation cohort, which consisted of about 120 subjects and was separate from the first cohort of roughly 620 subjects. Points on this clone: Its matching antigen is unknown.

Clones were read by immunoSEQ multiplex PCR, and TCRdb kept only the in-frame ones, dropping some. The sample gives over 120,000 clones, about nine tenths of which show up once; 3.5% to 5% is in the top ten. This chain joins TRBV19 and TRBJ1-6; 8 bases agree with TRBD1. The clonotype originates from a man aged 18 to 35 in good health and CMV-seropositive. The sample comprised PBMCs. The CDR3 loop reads CASRHRDRPPSPLHF. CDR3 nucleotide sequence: TGTGCCAGTAGGCACCGGGACAGGCCTCCTTCACCCCTCCACTTT.